The 20 T cell receptor beta chains below come from one sample, sequenced in a study of CD8 T cells in ankylosing spondylitis (dated by TCRdb to about 2017). Paper-wide results and their limitations: A TCR beta motif of 8 or 9 highly homologous amino acid variants appeared characteristic of blood from ankylosing spondylitis patients.

Their antigens remain unidentified. Receptor libraries were prepared by 5' RACE. TCRdb names Illumina HiSeq 2500 as the instrument used. Clones were called with MiXCR by TCRdb after fastp trimmed the public reads at Q25, and only in-frame beta chains were retained. Every CDR3 protein is listed once, alongside the most common genes and DNA of its rows. In all, the sample holds 350,000 to 450,000 distinct CDR3 sequences, and approximately 26% of those were seen once. The ten largest clones add up to 0.89% of the sample. Sequences were obtained from blood, either unsorted or a sorted T cell fraction (not recorded which). Receptors originate from a male donor with ankylosing spondylitis.

The V gene is TRBV5-1, the J gene TRBJ2-5; the D is unclear. V shed 4 bases and J shed 5 bases, with 15 bases lying between them. CDR3 size: 14 residues. CDR1 and CDR2 from the germline V gene are SGHRS and YFSETQ. In DNA, the CDR3 is TGCGCCAGCAGCACCGACCCCCGGCCCGAGACCCAGTACTTC. Amino acid sequence: CASSTDPRPETQYF.

This chain links TRBV5-1 with TRBJ2-2; 13 bases match TRBD2. Germline CDR1 reads SGHRS; CDR2 reads YFSETQ. This CDR3 is built from 16 residues. V lost 4 bases to trimming and J lost 4 bases; unmatched junction nucleotides: 4. In DNA form, the CDR3 reads TGCGCCAGCAGCCGGACTAGCGGGAGTACCACCGGGGAGCTGTTTTTT. This encodes CASSRTSGSTTGELFF. The full variable domain, rest sourced from reference TRBV5-1 and TRBJ2-2, is KAGVTQTPRYLIKTRGQQVTLSCSPISGHRSVSWYQQTPGQGLQFLFEYFSETQRNKGNFPGRFSGRQFSNSRSEMNVSTLELGDSALYLCASSRTSGSTTGELFFGEGSRLTVL.

Written as DNA, the CDR3 is TGTGCCAGCAGCCAAAAAAGAACAGGAAGAGGTGAGCAGTACGTC. Amino acids: CASSQKRTGRGEQYV. The chain carries TRBV14 and TRBJ2-7, with D maybe TRBD1 (5 bases). The CDR3 runs 15 residues. CDR1 SGHDN and CDR2 FVKESK come from the germline V gene. With 2 bases removed from V and 7 bases from J, the gap between germline ends came to 18 bases.

A word on this clonotype: At one end, the junction sequence differs from germline, possibly due to a read error. The V gene is TRBV4-1, the J gene TRBJ1-5; a possible D gene is TRBD1 (6 bases). This CDR3 region has 17 residues. CDR1 is MGHRA, CDR2 YSYEKL, per germline. The CDR3 DNA is TGCGCCAGCAGCCAAGCGATCTCCCGGGACACCTATCAGCTCCAGCATTTT. Its protein is CASSQAISRDTYQLQHF.

This clonotype came up a few times. This chain uses TRBV11-2 with TRBJ2-7, with a weak D call TRBD2 (6 bases). The CDR3 contains 14 residues. Deletions cut 4 bases from V and 3 bases from J, with 13 bases between. Germline lookup yields CDR1 SGHAT and CDR2 FQNNGV. The CDR3 sequence: CASSSLLALYEQYF. Written as DNA, the CDR3 is TGTGCCAGCAGCTCTCTACTAGCTCTCTACGAGCAGTACTTC.

This clonotype was recorded a few times. The chain links TRBV7-8 to TRBJ2-7; D possibly corresponds to TRBD2 (5 bases). The CDR3 totals 15 residues. The V gene lost 2 bases and the J gene lost 8 bases, with 19 bases spanning the gap. CDR1 is SGHVS and CDR2 is FQNEAQ in the germline V gene. The CDR3: CASSLSGSSPSKQYV. CDR3 bases: TGTGCCAGCAGCTTAAGCGGCAGCAGCCCCTCGAAGCAGTACGTC.

The table lists this clonotype with many counts. CDR3: CSVEGRMNTEAFF. Here the CDR3 DNA reads TGCAGCGTTGAAGGGCGGATGAACACTGAAGCTTTCTTT. This chain links TRBV29-1 with TRBJ1-1; the D is unclear. The CDR3 extends over 13 amino acids. V lost 1 base to trimming and J lost 0 bases, with 6 bases between them. Germline values: CDR1 SQVTM, CDR2 ANQGSEA. The whole variable domain, filled in from reference TRBV29-1 and TRBJ1-1, reads SAVISQKPSRDICQRGTSLTIQCQVDSQVTMMFWYRQQPGQSLTLIATANQGSEATYESGFVIDKFPISRPNLTFSTLTVSNMSPEDSSIYLCSVEGRMNTEAFFGQGTRLTVV.

This clonotype has more than one count but fewer than ten. The chain employs TRBV5-1 and TRBJ2-3, with 8 bases aligning to TRBD1. The V segment lost 4 bases and the J segment 1 base; nucleotides outside the gene matches: 5. Germline V CDR1 and CDR2: SGHRS, YFSETQ. This CDR3 is built from 15 residues. In nucleotides, the CDR3 is TGCGCCAGCAGCCACCCGGACAGGGGCACAGATACGCAGTATTTT. Its translation: CASSHPDRGTDTQYF.

This clonotype has just a few counts. Its ends do not fully match the called genes, so a read error is possible. The J gene is TRBJ2-1, the V gene TRBV3-1; TRBD2 agrees at 7 bases. This CDR3 is 14 amino acids long. Per germline, CDR1 LGHDT and CDR2 YNNKEL (reference sequence). The CDR3 loop is CASSQDRRLPGGIF. CDR3 in DNA: TGTGCCAGCAGCCAAGATCGTCGGCTTCCCGGGGGGATCTTC.

This clonotype occurred a few times. The chain has TRBV5-6 and TRBJ1-5, with 7 bases aligning to TRBD1. After removal of 2 bases from V and 1 base from J, the junction contained 9 bases not matched to a gene. Germline V CDR1 and CDR2: SGHDT, YYEEEE. The CDR3 loop spans 17 amino acids. This chain's CDR3 is CASSLRQGEWSNQPQHF. Here the CDR3 DNA reads TGTGCCAGCAGCTTAAGACAGGGAGAGTGGAGCAATCAGCCCCAGCATTTT.

This clonotype was seen more than once but under ten times. V and J are TRBV6-1 and TRBJ2-6; the match to TRBD1 covers 7 bases. CDR3 size: 16 residues. Trimming removed 8 bases from V and 0 bases from J; junction bases left unmatched: 7. The V gene's germline CDR1 is MNHNS and CDR2 SASEGT. The CDR3 DNA is TGTGCCAGCCTTATGACAGGGCTCTCTGGGGCCAACGTCCTGACTTTC. It codes for CASLMTGLSGANVLTF.

This clonotype was counted a few times. This chain uses TRBV5-1 with TRBJ2-6; D uncertain. This CDR3 is built from 16 residues. Germline V lookup: CDR1 SGHRS, CDR2 YFSETQ. Trimming removed 4 bases at V and 0 bases at J, with 11 bases between. DNA for the CDR3: TGCGCCAGCAGCCTAACCAGGTTCTCTGGGGCCAACGTCCTGACTTTC. Its translation: CASSLTRFSGANVLTF.

The chain carries TRBV5-1 and TRBJ2-3; D perhaps matches TRBD2 (5 bases). The germline gives CDR1 SGHRS, CDR2 YFSETQ. The CDR3 covers 15 residues. V was pared by 4 bases and J by 0 bases, with 12 bases between. The CDR3 DNA follows: TGCGCCAGCAGCGGGCGAGGGTCTAGCACAGATACGCAGTATTTT. Its translation is CASSGRGSSTDTQYF.

The V and J genes are TRBV20-1 and TRBJ2-5; D ambiguous. The V end lost 6 bases, the J end lost 4 bases, and 6 bases lay between the germline ends. The CDR3 extends over 10 amino acids. Per germline, CDR1 DFQATT and CDR2 SNEGSKA (reference sequence). The CDR3 DNA reads as TGCAGTGCCCTCGGAGAGACCCAGTACTTC. This encodes CSALGETQYF.

This clonotype was found once. The chain employs TRBV5-1 and TRBJ2-2, with TRBD1 as a possible D gene (5 bases). Germline-derived CDR1 and CDR2 are SGHRS and YFSETQ. This CDR3 contains 15 residues. Deletions cut 4 bases from V and 3 bases from J, with 13 bases between. The CDR3 protein is CASSPGHKYTGELFF. CDR3 nucleotide sequence: TGCGCCAGCAGCCCTGGACATAAGTACACCGGGGAGCTGTTTTTT.

This clonotype was observed once. The chain is built from TRBV29-1 and TRBJ1-1; 11 bases match TRBD1. V was clipped by 6 bases and J by 4 bases; unmatched bases: 7. CDR3 length: 14 residues. CDR1 is SQVTM, CDR2 ANQGSEA, per germline. The CDR3 is CSVSTGTGGTEAFF. In DNA, the CDR3 is TGCAGCGTGAGTACCGGGACAGGGGGCACTGAAGCTTTCTTT.

V is TRBV11-3 and J is TRBJ2-1, with 9 nucleotides matching TRBD1. Germline lookup yields CDR1 SGHNT and CDR2 YENEEA. The trim removed 4 bases at V and 6 bases at J, leaving 7 bases unmatched. The CDR3 spans 15 residues. The CDR3 DNA reads TGTGCCAGCAGCTCGAGGACAGGGGCCGTCAATGAGCAGTTCTTC. It is translated as CASSSRTGAVNEQFF. Using reference TRBV11-3 and TRBJ2-1 for the parts outside the CDR3, the full variable domain is EAGVVQSPRYKIIEKKQPVAFWCNPISGHNTLYWYLQNLGQGPELLIRYENEEAVDDSQLPKDRFSAERLKGVDSTLKIQPAELGDSAVYLCASSSRTGAVNEQFFGPGTRLTVL.

This rearrangement joins TRBV7-9 to TRBJ1-2, with 9 bases matching TRBD1. The CDR3 sequence is 13 residues long. V lost 3 bases and J lost 8; bases outside the gene matches: 4. Germline-derived CDR1 and CDR2 are SEHNR and FQNEAQ (reference sequence). CDR3: CASSLRQGEGYTF. CDR3 nucleotides: TGTGCCAGCAGCTTGAGACAGGGGGAAGGCTACACCTTC.

The rearrangement uses TRBV29-1 and TRBJ2-3; D is unresolved. Germline V gives CDR1 SQVTM, CDR2 ANQGSEA. The CDR3 runs to 13 residues. Trimming took 2 bases from V and 3 from J, leaving 9 bases between them. DNA of the CDR3: TGCAGCGTTGAAATATCAATTACAGATACGCAGTATTTT. Its translation is CSVEISITDTQYF.

The chain joins TRBV6-1 to TRBJ2-7; a possible D gene is TRBD2 (6 bases). CDR3 length: 13 amino acids. Trimming left V 6 bases short and J 8 bases short, with 17 bases between. Germline CDR1 reads MNHNS; CDR2 reads SASEGT. CDR3: CASSPGGRSKQYV. The CDR3 DNA reads as TGTGCCAGCAGCCCGGGTGGGAGGTCCAAGCAGTACGTC.